A single sample is the source of the 23 T cell receptor beta chains below, sequenced in a study of cytomegalovirus exposure and HLA in healthy donors. The PCR ran on 60 Vbeta and 13 Jbeta primers. The method was immunoSEQ multiplex PCR; TCRdb's version includes in-frame clones alone and lacks a portion of them. The table records 150,000 or so clones, around 67% of them present only once. Sequenced sample: PBMCs. These receptors came from a woman aged 18-35 years in good health and CMV-seronegative.

This rearrangement joins TRBV7-2 to TRBJ2-2; D call uncertain. V lost 10 bases, J lost 7 bases, and 7 bases lay in between. Germline V gives CDR1 SGHTA, CDR2 FQGNSA. The CDR3 is 10 residues long. The CDR3 here is CATQYGELFF. In DNA form, the CDR3 reads TGTGCCACCCAGTACGGGGAGCTGTTTTTT.

A note on this clone: One end of the junction fails to match germline, which may point to a read error. This sequence joins TRBV6-5 and TRBJ2-2; D perhaps matches TRBD2 (5 bases). This CDR3 is 12 amino acids long. The germline V gene has CDR1 MNHEY and CDR2 SVGAGI. CDR3 region: CACRLRGGELFF. The CDR3 region has the DNA TGTGCCTGCAGACTCCGGGGAGGGGAGCTGTTTTTT.

This sequence joins TRBV7-3 and TRBJ2-3; 10 positions agree with TRBD2. Germline lookup yields CDR1 SGHTA and CDR2 FQGTGA. V dropped 2 bases and J dropped 8; count of bases not matched to a gene: 10. The CDR3 is 16 amino acids. For the CDR3, the DNA is TGTGCCAGCAGCTTAGTTAGCGGGGGGACCCCCGGTACGCAGTATTTT. Translating it yields CASSLVSGGTPGTQYF.

The chain has TRBV7-9 and TRBJ2-5; maybe TRBD1 (5 bases). Trimming removed 5 bases from V and 1 base from J, with 14 bases in between. Germline values: CDR1 SEHNR, CDR2 FQNEAQ (reference sequence). This CDR3 region has 15 residues. The CDR3 protein is CASSQNRQFQETQYF. CDR3 bases: TGTGCCAGCAGCCAGAATCGACAGTTCCAAGAGACCCAGTACTTC.

J is TRBJ2-2 and V is TRBV11-2; 7 bases map to TRBD2. CDR1 SGHAT and CDR2 FQNNGV come from the germline V gene. CDR3 length equals 12 residues. J gave up 6 bases and V 11 bases, and 6 bases lay outside the gene matches. The CDR3: CACRGGAGELFF. DNA for the CDR3: TGTGCCTGCCGTGGGGGGGCCGGGGAGCTGTTTTTT.

The chain joins TRBV11-3 to TRBJ2-5; 7 bases are shared with TRBD2. The CDR3 loop spans 14 amino acids. Germline CDR1 SGHNT, CDR2 YENEEA. The J segment lost 2 bases and the V segment lost 5 bases, leaving 5 bases of the junction unmatched. The chain's CDR3 is CASSIAGPQETQYF. In DNA, the CDR3 is TGTGCCAGCAGCATAGCGGGTCCACAAGAGACCCAGTACTTC. Based on the CDR3 plus reference TRBV11-3 and TRBJ2-5, the full variable domain is EAGVVQSPRYKIIEKKQPVAFWCNPISGHNTLYWYLQNLGQGPELLIRYENEEAVDDSQLPKDRFSAERLKGVDSTLKIQPAELGDSAVYLCASSIAGPQETQYFGPGTRLLVL.

The rearrangement links TRBV5-6 to TRBJ1-4; D is possibly TRBD1 (5 bases). Per germline, CDR1 SGHDT and CDR2 YYEEEE. The CDR3 extends over 13 amino acids. V was cut by 7 bases and J by 5 bases, with 12 bases left in between. The DNA for the CDR3 is TGTGCCAGCGCTGGCAGGGTGAATGAAAAACTGTTTTTT. It encodes CASAGRVNEKLFF. The full variable domain, rest sourced from reference TRBV5-6 and TRBJ1-4, is DAGVTQSPTHLIKTRGQQVTLRCSPKSGHDTVSWYQQALGQGPQFIFQYYEEEERQRGNFPDRFSGHQFPNYSSELNVNALLLGDSALYLCASAGRVNEKLFFGSGTQLSVL.

This clone has a single count. The chain links TRBV5-5 to TRBJ1-3; no reliable D call. Per the germline V gene, CDR1 is SGHKS and CDR2 is YYEKEE (reference sequence). The germline V and J ends were trimmed by 4 bases and 3 bases, with 11 bases remaining between them. The CDR3 loop spans 14 amino acids. In DNA form, the CDR3 reads TGTGCCAGCAGCCCTACCCACCTTGGAAACACCATATATTTT. Protein: CASSPTHLGNTIYF.

The CDR3 spells CASSLGPGDRLNEQFF. CDR3 nucleotide sequence: TGTGCCAGCAGCCTTGGCCCTGGGGACAGGCTCAATGAGCAGTTCTTC. The gene calls are TRBV4-2 and TRBJ2-1, with 8 bases fitting TRBD1. The length of the CDR3 is 16 residues. Germline V gives CDR1 LGHNA, CDR2 YNFKEQ. The V gene end was trimmed by 4 bases and the J gene end by 6 bases; junction bases not matched to a gene: 11.

This clone was recorded once. This chain joins TRBV6-5 and TRBJ2-7, with a possible D match to TRBD2 (6 bases). The germline gives CDR1 MNHEY, CDR2 SVGAGI. V was pared by 0 bases and J by 6 bases, with 15 bases between. The CDR3 spans 15 residues. CDR3 coding DNA: TGTGCCAGCAGTTACTCGATAGGGACTCTGGGCGAGCAGTACTTC. Translation: CASSYSIGTLGEQYF.

The gene calls are TRBV7-2 and TRBJ2-3; 10 bases are shared with TRBD2. V was clipped by 1 base and J by 4 bases; unmatched bases: 8. The CDR3 is 17 amino acids. Germline CDR1 reads SGHTA; CDR2 reads FQGNSA. The CDR3 protein is CASSLDGAGGPPDTQYF. CDR3 nucleotide sequence: TGTGCCAGCAGCTTAGATGGAGCGGGGGGGCCCCCAGATACGCAGTATTTT. Supplemented by reference TRBV7-2 and TRBJ2-3, the full variable domain reads GAGVSQSPSNKVTEKGKDVELRCDPISGHTALYWYRQSLGQGLEFLIYFQGNSAPDKSGLPSDRFSAERTGGSVSTLTIQRTQQEDSAVYLCASSLDGAGGPPDTQYFGPGTRLTVL.

The chain joins TRBV7-2 to TRBJ1-4; unclear D gene. CDR3 length equals 14 residues. Germline values: CDR1 SGHTA, CDR2 FQGNSA. The V end was cut by 5 bases, the J end by 8 bases, with 15 bases between. This CDR3 reads CASSPGSLNEKLFF. In DNA form, the CDR3 reads TGTGCCAGCAGCCCTGGCAGTTTAAACGAAAAACTGTTTTTT.

Only a few counts were recorded for this clone. The J gene is TRBJ2-2, the V gene TRBV10-2; D remains ambiguous. Deletions cut 5 bases from V and 1 base from J, with 11 bases between. The CDR3 loop spans 15 amino acids. Germline V gene lookup returns CDR1 WSHSY and CDR2 SAAADI. CDR3 nucleotides: TGCGCCAGCAGTAAACCCGACTGGAACACCGGGGAGCTGTTTTTT. Translating gives CASSKPDWNTGELFF.

This clone was picked up a small number of times. V is TRBV6-4 and J is TRBJ1-1; tentative D call: TRBD1 (6 bases). Trimming cost V 7 bases and J 1 base, with 13 bases left between them. Germline values: CDR1 MRHNA, CDR2 SNTAGT. CDR3 length: 14 residues. CDR3 nucleotides: TGTGCCAGCAAAATAAACAGGGAGAACACTGAAGCTTTCTTT. It yields the protein CASKINRENTEAFF.

The rearrangement links TRBV4-1 to TRBJ1-4; the D is unclear. V lost 0 bases to trimming and J lost 7 bases, with 9 bases between them. CDR3 length equals 14 residues. Germline V lookup: CDR1 MGHRA, CDR2 YSYEKL. The chain's CDR3 is CASSQESQSEKLFF. CDR3 nucleotides: TGCGCCAGCAGCCAAGAGTCACAGAGTGAAAAACTGTTTTTT.

V usage is TRBV2 and J usage is TRBJ2-5; 7 nucleotides align to TRBD1. CDR1 and CDR2 (germline): SNHLY, FYNNEI. V lost 6 bases to trimming and J lost 5 bases; unmatched junction nucleotides: 15. CDR3 length: 16 residues. This chain's CDR3 is CASSRTGLWRGETQYF. CDR3 bases: TGTGCCAGCAGCCGGACAGGTCTGTGGCGTGGGGAGACCCAGTACTTC.

The rearrangement uses TRBV7-2 and TRBJ2-1; D may be TRBD1 (8 bases). Germline CDR1 is SGHTA and CDR2 is FQGNSA. The CDR3 runs 15 residues. The V gene lost 1 base and the J gene lost 4 bases, with 11 bases spanning the gap. For the CDR3, the DNA is TGTGCCAGCAGCTTAGACAGGGGGGGATACAATGAGCAGTTCTTC. Protein product: CASSLDRGGYNEQFF. Complete variable domain (other parts from reference TRBV7-2 and TRBJ2-1): GAGVSQSPSNKVTEKGKDVELRCDPISGHTALYWYRQSLGQGLEFLIYFQGNSAPDKSGLPSDRFSAERTGGSVSTLTIQRTQQEDSAVYLCASSLDRGGYNEQFFGPGTRLTVL.

The chain has TRBV11-3 and TRBJ2-2, with TRBD2 as a possible D gene (5 bases). This CDR3 region has 14 residues. Trimming took off 5 bases at V and 6 bases at J, with 13 bases between the two ends. CDR1 SGHNT and CDR2 YENEEA come from the germline V gene. The CDR3 coding sequence is TGTGCCAGCAGCCAGCTTGGAGGAGCCGGGGAGCTGTTTTTT. Translation gives CASSQLGGAGELFF.

This sequence joins TRBV27 and TRBJ1-6, with a weak D call TRBD1 (6 bases). Deletions cut 1 base from V and 1 base from J, with 14 bases between. The germline gives CDR1 MNHEY, CDR2 SMNVEV (reference sequence). The CDR3 length is 18 residues. The CDR3 coding sequence is TGTGCCAGCAGTTTATGGGCGCGGGGGGCTTCCTATAATTCACCCCTCCACTTT. This encodes CASSLWARGASYNSPLHF.

This chain joins TRBV6-5 and TRBJ1-1, with D uncertain. The CDR3 runs to 15 residues. V lost 6 bases and J 1 base, leaving 15 bases between the germline ends. Germline CDR1 and CDR2: MNHEY and SVGAGI. The CDR3 is CASRILSGGNTEAFF. CDR3 coding DNA: TGTGCCAGCAGGATTCTCTCCGGAGGGAACACTGAAGCTTTCTTT.

The J gene is TRBJ1-1, the V gene TRBV28, with 12 nucleotides matching TRBD1. V lost 10 bases and J lost 4; bases outside the gene matches: 7. CDR1 is MDHEN and CDR2 is SYDVKM in the germline V gene. This CDR3 has 14 amino acids. The CDR3 coding sequence is TGTGCCACCATGGGACAGGGGGCGGGCACTGAAGCTTTCTTT. Translated: CATMGQGAGTEAFF.

This clone showed up just a few times. The genes are TRBV4-1 and TRBJ2-6, with a possible D match to TRBD2 (6 bases). From germline, CDR1 is MGHRA and CDR2 YSYEKL. Trimming removed 0 bases from V and 0 bases from J, with 6 bases in between. The CDR3 contains 16 residues. The CDR3 DNA sequence: TGCGCCAGCAGCCAAGACGGGAGCTCTGGGGCCAACGTCCTGACTTTC. As protein: CASSQDGSSGANVLTF.

V and J are TRBV7-6 and TRBJ1-2; a weak D match, TRBD1 (5 bases). This CDR3 comprises 13 residues. V was cut by 2 bases and J by 8 bases, with 12 bases left in between. Germline assignment: CDR1 SGHVS and CDR2 FNYEAQ. This CDR3 reads CASSLNRLSGYTF. DNA for the CDR3: TGTGCCAGCAGCTTAAACAGGTTAAGCGGCTACACCTTC.